The 4 T cell receptor beta chains listed next were all sequenced from one sample in a study of Ad26.COV2.S vaccination and SARS-CoV-2 variants. The treatment is: some 20 received Ad26.COV2.S at low or high dose, single or two shots; several received placebo; per-sample allocation not given. It was on day 63 after the first vaccine or placebo injection that samples were taken. TCRdb keeps only in-frame clones here, not all; method: immunoSEQ multiplex PCR. The repertoire holds around 450,000 clones, roughly 89% seen once, with approximately 2.5% in the top ten. The sample here was peripheral blood, taken in a trial of Ad26.COV2.S vaccine versus placebo. The receptors stem from a person aged 18-60 years who received the Ad26.COV2.S COVID-19 vaccine or a placebo.

This clone was seen only once. The chain combines TRBV27 with TRBJ1-2; the D is unclear. Germline-derived CDR1 and CDR2 are MNHEY and SMNVEV (reference sequence). The CDR3 has 14 residues. V lost 5 bases and J lost 4, with 14 bases in between. In DNA, the CDR3 is TGTGCCAGCAGTCCTAGGAAGGGCCTCTATGGCTACACCTTC. This sequence encodes CASSPRKGLYGYTF.

Written as DNA, the CDR3 is TGTGCCAGCAACGAGGCGCCGGGACATACGCAGTATTTT. Amino acids: CASNEAPGHTQYF. The rearrangement uses TRBV13 and TRBJ2-3; D possibly uses TRBD1 or TRBD2 (5 bases each). This CDR3 has 13 amino acids. V was clipped by 7 bases and J by 7 bases, with 15 bases between them. Looked up from germline, CDR1 is PRHDT and CDR2 is FYEKMQ (reference sequence).

The chain joins TRBV4-3 to TRBJ2-1; 16 bases agree with TRBD2. CDR1 and CDR2 from the germline V gene are LGHNA and YSLEER. The V segment lost 4 bases and the J segment 5 bases; nucleotides outside the gene matches: 8. This CDR3 spans 18 amino acids. The chain's CDR3 is CASSPGLAGGQRNNEQFF. Here the CDR3 DNA reads TGCGCCAGCAGCCCGGGACTAGCGGGGGGGCAGAGAAACAATGAGCAGTTCTTC.

V and J are TRBV19 and TRBJ2-2; the D gene is possibly TRBD2 (6 bases). Germline V CDR1 and CDR2: LNHDA, SQIVND (reference sequence). V lost 5 bases, J lost 5 bases, and 15 bases lay in between. CDR3 length: 15 amino acids. The CDR3: CASSHRPGVTGELFF. In DNA, the CDR3 is TGTGCCAGTAGTCACCGGCCGGGGGTGACCGGGGAGCTGTTTTTT. The full variable domain, rest sourced from reference TRBV19 and TRBJ2-2, is DGGITQSPKYLFRKEGQNVTLSCEQNLNHDAMYWYRQDPGQGLRLIYYSQIVNDFQKGDIAEGYSVSREKKESFPLTVTSAQKNPTAFYLCASSHRPGVTGELFFGEGSRLTVL.